These T cell receptor beta chains were read from a single sample in a study of vaccination and CD4 T cells after COVID-19. TCRdb re-analysed the PCR reads in MiXCR, keeping a single row per CDR3 protein. This table has tens of thousands of distinct CDR3 sequences, about 46% appearing once. No antigens are known for them. Sample: CD4+ T cells from blood, cultured in vitro, taken about 7 months after SARS-CoV-2 vaccination. The receptors shown here come from a human donor who had recovered from COVID-19. CDR3s include the opening cysteine and the closing phenylalanine or tryptophan. D genes are given only for firm matches. The listing skips clone size in some rows; elsewhere it reads once, few, many or a size class.

NA,NA,TRBJ1-1,TRBV20-1,CSAQQGNTEAFF,TGCAGTGCCCAACAGGGGAACACTGAAGCTTTCTTT
once,TRBD2,TRBJ2-1,TRBV20-1,CSARFSGVLGEQFF,TGCAGTGCTAGATTTAGCGGGGTCCTGGGGGAGCAGTTCTTC
NA,NA,TRBJ1-6,TRBV5-4,CASSLDDSPLHF,TGTGCCAGCAGCTTGGATGATTCACCCCTCCACTTT
NA,NA,TRBJ2-7,TRBV2,CASREYYEQYF,TGTGCCAGCAGGGAGTACTACGAGCAGTACTTC
NA,NA,TRBJ2-7,TRBV21-1,CASSRGSPTGRSYEQYF,TGTGCCAGCAGCAGGGGCTCTCCGACAGGGCGAAGCTACGAGCAGTACTTC
NA,TRBD2,TRBJ2-1,TRBV15,CATSRDNLAGGYNEQFF,TGTGCCACCAGCAGGGATAACCTAGCGGGGGGGTACAATGAGCAGTTCTTC
few,TRBD1,TRBJ2-1,TRBV27,CASSVMPGQVDNEQFF,TGTGCCAGCAGTGTCATGCCGGGACAGGTGGACAATGAGCAGTTCTTC
few,TRBD1,TRBJ1-2,TRBV7-9,CASSPPAGTGYDYGYTF,TGTGCCAGCAGCCCGCCGGCCGGGACAGGGTACGACTATGGCTACACCTTC
NA,NA,TRBJ2-1,TRBV6-2/TRBV6-3,CASSRSYNEQFF,TGTGCCAGCAGTAGAAGTTACAATGAGCAGTTCTTC
few,TRBD1,TRBJ1-2,TRBV2,CASMTGAGGYTF,TGTGCCAGCATGACAGGGGCGGGCGGCTACACCTTC
few,NA,TRBJ1-5,TRBV6-1,CARSAGPDQPQHF,TGTGCCAGGTCCGCGGGCCCGGATCAGCCCCAGCATTTT
NA,NA,TRBJ1-6,TRBV2,CASSEAWGAYNSPLHF,TGTGCCAGCAGTGAAGCTTGGGGGGCCTATAATTCACCCCTCCACTTT
few,NA,TRBJ2-5,TRBV10-3,CAISESGGGSETQYF,TGTGCCATCAGTGAGTCAGGAGGAGGGTCGGAGACCCAGTACTTC
NA,TRBD2,TRBJ2-7,TRBV6-2/TRBV6-3,CASGGLAGGPLEQYF,TGTGCCAGCGGGGGACTAGCGGGAGGGCCCCTCGAGCAGTACTTC
NA,NA,TRBJ2-5,TRBV24-1,CATSSRDTQYF,TGTGCCACCAGTTCACGGGACACCCAGTACTTC
NA,TRBD1,TRBJ1-5,TRBV27,CASSPSGTGDNQPQHF,TGTGCCAGCAGTCCATCCGGGACAGGCGACAATCAGCCCCAGCATTTT
NA,NA,TRBJ2-2,TRBV20-1,CSATVRGNTGELFF,TGCAGTGCTACGGTGAGGGGGAACACCGGGGAGCTGTTTTTT
few,NA,TRBJ1-5,TRBV15,CATSGQGLGPQHF,TGTGCCACCAGTGGGCAGGGGCTGGGACCCCAGCATTTT
NA,TRBD1,TRBJ2-7,TRBV20-1,CSAWTGRVYEQYF,TGCAGTGCTTGGACAGGGCGGGTCTACGAGCAGTACTTC
NA,NA,TRBJ2-5,TRBV20-1,CSVHENLGETQYF,TGCAGTGTCCACGAGAACTTAGGGGAGACCCAGTACTTC
NA,TRBD1,TRBJ1-5,TRBV20-1,CSARDRQGAGQPQHF,TGCAGTGCTAGAGATCGCCAGGGGGCGGGTCAGCCCCAGCATTTT
few,TRBD1,TRBJ1-2,TRBV20-1,CSATGTALHTF,TGCAGTGCGACCGGGACAGCCTTACACACCTTC
NA,NA,TRBJ1-1,TRBV20-1,CSAHSWGPTEAFF,TGCAGTGCGCATTCCTGGGGGCCCACTGAAGCTTTCTTT
NA,NA,TRBJ2-7,TRBV10-3,CAISVGTPSEQYF,TGTGCCATCAGTGTAGGGACCCCTAGTGAGCAGTACTTC
NA,NA,TRBJ2-5,TRBV6-4,CASSYSSQEGQETQYF,TGTGCCAGCAGTTACTCAAGTCAGGAAGGCCAAGAGACCCAGTACTTC
once,TRBD2,TRBJ2-7,TRBV11-3,CASSLVGASGSHEQYF,TGTGCCAGCAGCTTAGTCGGTGCTAGCGGGAGTCACGAGCAGTACTTC
NA,NA,TRBJ2-7,TRBV10-3,CAAQGIYEQYF,TGTGCCGCCCAGGGCATCTACGAGCAGTACTTC
NA,TRBD2,TRBJ2-1,TRBV7-6,CASSSWGQIAGDNEQFF,TGTGCCAGCAGCTCCTGGGGTCAGATAGCGGGAGACAATGAGCAGTTCTTC
few,TRBD2,TRBJ2-5,TRBV7-2,CASSLSGLAGQETQYF,TGTGCCAGCAGCTTATCGGGACTAGCGGGCCAAGAGACCCAGTACTTC
NA,NA,TRBJ2-3,TRBV7-3,CASSIGGTDTQYF,TGTGCCAGCAGCATCGGAGGGACAGATACGCAGTATTTT
NA,TRBD2,TRBJ2-1,TRBV7-2,CASSLGAGGSGEQFF,TGTGCCAGCAGCTTAGGAGCGGGAGGGTCCGGTGAGCAGTTCTTC
few,NA,TRBJ1-2,TRBV18,CASSPGRSYGYTF,TGTGCCAGCTCACCTGGCAGGTCCTATGGCTACACCTTC
NA,TRBD2,TRBJ2-5,TRBV20-1,CSARVQFGASGTSGQETQYF,TGCAGTGCTAGAGTCCAATTCGGGGCTAGCGGGACGTCGGGTCAAGAGACCCAGTACTTC
NA,NA,TRBJ1-6,TRBV7-3,CASSLAGTGESPLHF,TGTGCCAGCAGCTTAGCTGGAACCGGGGAATCACCCCTCCACTTT
few,TRBD2,TRBJ2-7,TRBV7-8,CASSLTSGGPFSYEQYF,TGTGCCAGCAGCTTGACTAGCGGGGGCCCGTTCTCCTACGAGCAGTACTTC
once,TRBD1,TRBJ2-7,TRBV7-2,CASSRTRDRSGEQYF,TGTGCCAGCAGCAGGACCCGGGACAGGTCTGGGGAGCAGTACTTC
few,NA,TRBJ1-3,TRBV7-2,CASSPLGNTIYF,TGTGCCAGCAGCCCCCTTGGAAACACCATATATTTT
once,TRBD2,TRBJ2-3,TRBV20-1,CSAAGLAGGPFVSTDTQYF,TGCAGTGCCGCCGGACTAGCGGGGGGGCCGTTCGTGAGCACAGATACGCAGTATTTT
few,NA,TRBJ1-5,TRBV7-3,CASSSNLREEGQPQHF,TGTGCCAGCAGCTCGAACCTCCGGGAGGAAGGGCAGCCCCAGCATTTT
NA,NA,TRBJ1-5,TRBV4-2,CASSQAGQAQQPQHF,TGTGCCAGCAGCCAAGCTGGGCAGGCGCAACAGCCCCAGCATTTT
few,TRBD1,TRBJ1-1,TRBV20-1,CSARPGTGPGTEAFF,TGCAGTGCTCGTCCCGGGACAGGGCCGGGCACTGAAGCTTTCTTT
NA,TRBD2,TRBJ2-3,TRBV20-1,CSASGLAGTSTDTQYF,TGCAGTGCTAGCGGACTAGCGGGCACAAGCACAGATACGCAGTATTTT
few,NA,TRBJ1-1,TRBV7-2,CASSLRIGEAFF,TGTGCCAGCAGCTTACGTATTGGGGAAGCTTTCTTT
once,NA,TRBJ2-5,TRBV6-1,CASSERAGRETQYF,TGTGCCAGCAGTGAAAGGGCGGGGCGGGAGACCCAGTACTTC
few,NA,TRBJ2-5,TRBV7-2,CASSGNPPSLYQETQYF,TGTGCCAGCAGCGGAAATCCGCCTAGCTTGTACCAAGAGACCCAGTACTTC
few,NA,TRBJ2-5,TRBV6-1,CASGLQETQYF,TGTGCCAGCGGCCTACAAGAGACCCAGTACTTC